Listed below are T cell receptor beta chains from one sample, sequenced in a study. TCRdb itself ran the 5' RACE reads through MiXCR, one entry per CDR3 protein. The data hold tens of thousands of distinct CDR3 sequences, with roughly 18% observed a single time. The sequencing input was naive CD4+ T cells sorted from blood. The origin of the receptors is a female donor with breast cancer. Each CDR3 is given with its conserved first and last residue. Fields, in order: clone size, J gene, V gene, D gene, CDR3 protein, CDR3 DNA. The D gene is left open where the match is weak. Not every row has a clone size; where given, it reads once, few, many or a size class.

- | TRBJ2-7 | TRBV20-1 | TRBD2 | CSATRTSGHPPYEQYF | TGCAGTGCTACTAGGACTAGCGGACATCCCCCTTACGAGCAGTACTTC
- | TRBJ2-1 | TRBV5-1 | TRBD1 | CASSLVQGVNEQFF | TGCGCCAGCAGCTTGGTACAGGGGGTCAATGAGCAGTTCTTC
- | TRBJ1-1 | TRBV7-9 | - | CASSLEGRLGTEAFF | TGTGCCAGCAGCTTAGAAGGTCGGCTAGGCACTGAAGCTTTCTTT
few | TRBJ2-3 | TRBV20-1 | - | CSATILPSTDTQYF | TGCAGTGCTACCATTCTCCCTAGCACAGATACGCAGTATTTT
few | TRBJ2-7 | TRBV20-1 | TRBD1 | CSASAGGENEQYF | TGCAGTGCTAGTGCAGGGGGCGAGAACGAGCAGTACTTC
- | TRBJ2-2 | TRBV5-1 | - | CASRERDSGELFF | TGCGCCAGCAGAGAAAGGGATAGCGGGGAGCTGTTTTTT
many | TRBJ1-3 | TRBV6-5 | - | CASFIYEGVSGNTIYF | TGTGCCAGCTTTATCTATGAGGGAGTGTCTGGAAACACCATATATTTT
- | TRBJ2-1 | TRBV6-2/TRBV6-3 | - | CASRTATSYNEQFF | TGTGCCAGCAGAACGGCTACCAGTTACAATGAGCAGTTCTTC
many | TRBJ2-1 | TRBV20-1 | TRBD2 | CSARDPIAGGFNEQFF | TGCAGTGCTAGAGATCCGATAGCGGGAGGTTTCAATGAGCAGTTCTTC
- | TRBJ2-5 | TRBV5-1 | TRBD1 | CASSTGQGGTETQYF | TGCGCCAGCAGCACCGGACAGGGCGGTACGGAGACCCAGTACTTC
few | TRBJ2-7 | TRBV3-1 | - | CASSQAGSYEQYF | TGTGCCAGCAGCCAAGCGGGGTCCTACGAGCAGTACTTC
few | TRBJ1-2 | TRBV29-1 | - | CSVEDYWGIPYGYTF | TGCAGCGTTGAAGACTACTGGGGCATCCCGTATGGCTACACCTTC
few | TRBJ2-1 | TRBV5-1 | TRBD2 | CASSALAGGGDNEQFF | TGCGCCAGCAGCGCATTAGCGGGAGGCGGCGACAATGAGCAGTTCTTC
- | TRBJ2-5 | TRBV28 | - | CASSYRGGILGETQYF | TGTGCCAGCTCATACCGCGGGGGCATTCTGGGTGAGACCCAGTACTTC
- | TRBJ2-3 | TRBV4-1 | - | CASSQSYSASDTQYF | TGCGCCAGCAGTCAATCGTATAGTGCATCAGATACGCAGTATTTT
few | TRBJ2-3 | TRBV5-1 | TRBD1 | CASSLQGAYTDTQYF | TGCGCCAGCAGCCTCCAGGGGGCCTACACAGATACGCAGTATTTT
- | TRBJ1-2 | TRBV5-1 | TRBD1 | CDSSNVRDRDDYGYTF | TGCGACAGCAGCAACGTCCGGGACAGGGACGACTATGGCTACACCTTC
- | TRBJ2-5 | TRBV10-3 | - | CAISESFSRSGGLETQYF | TGTGCCATCAGTGAGTCGTTTTCCCGATCTGGAGGTTTAGAGACCCAGTACTTC